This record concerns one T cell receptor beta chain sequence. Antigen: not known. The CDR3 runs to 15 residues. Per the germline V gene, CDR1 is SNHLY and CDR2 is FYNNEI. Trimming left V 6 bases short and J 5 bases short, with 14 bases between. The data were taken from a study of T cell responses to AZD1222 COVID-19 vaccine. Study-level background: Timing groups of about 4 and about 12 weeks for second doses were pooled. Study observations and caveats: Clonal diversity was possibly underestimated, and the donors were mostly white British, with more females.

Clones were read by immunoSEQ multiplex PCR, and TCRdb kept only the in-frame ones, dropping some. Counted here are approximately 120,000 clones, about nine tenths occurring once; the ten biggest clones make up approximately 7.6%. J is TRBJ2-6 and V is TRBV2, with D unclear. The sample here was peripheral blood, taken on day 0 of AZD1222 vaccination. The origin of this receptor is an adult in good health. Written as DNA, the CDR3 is TGTGCCAGCAGCGAGGTCCGTGGCTGGGCCAACGTCCTGACTTTC. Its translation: CASSEVRGWANVLTF.